These T cell receptor beta chains were read from a single sample in a study of shared clonotypes between healthy human individuals. Clones were read by immunoSEQ multiplex PCR, and TCRdb kept only the in-frame ones, dropping some. The data hold 550,000 to 650,000 clones, with 96% observed a single time. The sample taken for sequencing was naive CD8+ T cells sorted from blood. The receptor source for this set is a woman under 40 in good health. Each CDR3 is given with its conserved first and last residue. D genes are given only for firm matches. Only some rows state a clone size, as once, few, many or a class for expanded clones.

d_gene	v_gene	j_gene	abundance	CDR3aa	CDR3nt
.	TRBV6-5	TRBJ2-1	.	CASSYSAGLSYNEQFF	TGTGCCAGCAGTTACTCCGCAGGACTCTCCTACAATGAGCAGTTCTTC
.	TRBV28	TRBJ2-7	.	CASSGDEGKFYEQYF	TGTGCCAGCAGCGGGGACGAAGGGAAGTTCTACGAGCAGTACTTC
TRBD2	TRBV7-6	TRBJ2-5	.	CASSSRTSGSLETQYF	TGTGCCAGCAGCTCCAGGACTAGCGGGAGTCTAGAGACCCAGTACTTC
.	TRBV10-2	TRBJ2-7	.	CASSEAYLASSSYEQYF	TGCGCCAGCAGTGAGGCGTATCTAGCGTCTAGCTCCTACGAGCAGTACTTC
.	TRBV5-5	TRBJ1-2	once	CASSLVLAVYGYTF	TGTGCCAGCAGCTTGGTATTGGCAGTTTATGGCTACACCTTC
.	TRBV2	TRBJ2-4	.	CATYLGSLAKNIQYF	TGTGCCACCTATTTAGGGTCACTAGCCAAAAACATTCAGTACTTC
TRBD1	TRBV11-2	TRBJ2-1	.	CAGGCWLGTAKFF	TGTGCCGGGGGCTGTTGGCTCGGGACAGCTAAGTTCTTC
TRBD2	TRBV19	TRBJ2-1	once	CASSLTSGIYNEQFF	TGTGCCAGTAGTTTGACTAGCGGAATCTACAATGAGCAGTTCTTC
.	TRBV6-6	TRBJ2-7	.	CASSPTGPPIPYEQYF	TGTGCCAGCAGTCCGACGGGGCCCCCAATCCCCTACGAGCAGTACTTC
.	TRBV11-2	TRBJ2-2	.	CASSLTVTGELFF	TGTGCCAGCAGCTTGACAGTAACCGGGGAGCTGTTTTTT
TRBD1	TRBV13	TRBJ2-5	.	CASSVRTGGDETQYF	TGTGCCAGCAGCGTCCGGACAGGGGGTGATGAGACCCAGTACTTC
.	TRBV28	TRBJ2-1	once	CASDSGGYNEQFF	TGTGCCAGCGATTCCGGAGGATACAATGAGCAGTTCTTC
.	TRBV28	TRBJ1-3	.	CASSFMGGEGNTIYF	TGTGCCAGCAGTTTTATGGGGGGCGAAGGAAACACCATATATTTT
.	TRBV5-1	TRBJ2-7	.	CASSLGGRGRWNEQYF	TGCGCCAGCAGCTTGGGGGGGCGAGGGCGCTGGAACGAGCAGTACTTC
TRBD2	TRBV19	TRBJ2-1	once	CASSRTGGQYNEQFF	TGTGCCAGTAGCCGAACGGGGGGGCAGTACAATGAGCAGTTCTTC
TRBD1	TRBV5-1	TRBJ2-1	.	CASSLLSGQGAFEQFF	TGCGCCAGCAGCTTGTTGTCGGGACAGGGGGCTTTTGAGCAGTTCTTC